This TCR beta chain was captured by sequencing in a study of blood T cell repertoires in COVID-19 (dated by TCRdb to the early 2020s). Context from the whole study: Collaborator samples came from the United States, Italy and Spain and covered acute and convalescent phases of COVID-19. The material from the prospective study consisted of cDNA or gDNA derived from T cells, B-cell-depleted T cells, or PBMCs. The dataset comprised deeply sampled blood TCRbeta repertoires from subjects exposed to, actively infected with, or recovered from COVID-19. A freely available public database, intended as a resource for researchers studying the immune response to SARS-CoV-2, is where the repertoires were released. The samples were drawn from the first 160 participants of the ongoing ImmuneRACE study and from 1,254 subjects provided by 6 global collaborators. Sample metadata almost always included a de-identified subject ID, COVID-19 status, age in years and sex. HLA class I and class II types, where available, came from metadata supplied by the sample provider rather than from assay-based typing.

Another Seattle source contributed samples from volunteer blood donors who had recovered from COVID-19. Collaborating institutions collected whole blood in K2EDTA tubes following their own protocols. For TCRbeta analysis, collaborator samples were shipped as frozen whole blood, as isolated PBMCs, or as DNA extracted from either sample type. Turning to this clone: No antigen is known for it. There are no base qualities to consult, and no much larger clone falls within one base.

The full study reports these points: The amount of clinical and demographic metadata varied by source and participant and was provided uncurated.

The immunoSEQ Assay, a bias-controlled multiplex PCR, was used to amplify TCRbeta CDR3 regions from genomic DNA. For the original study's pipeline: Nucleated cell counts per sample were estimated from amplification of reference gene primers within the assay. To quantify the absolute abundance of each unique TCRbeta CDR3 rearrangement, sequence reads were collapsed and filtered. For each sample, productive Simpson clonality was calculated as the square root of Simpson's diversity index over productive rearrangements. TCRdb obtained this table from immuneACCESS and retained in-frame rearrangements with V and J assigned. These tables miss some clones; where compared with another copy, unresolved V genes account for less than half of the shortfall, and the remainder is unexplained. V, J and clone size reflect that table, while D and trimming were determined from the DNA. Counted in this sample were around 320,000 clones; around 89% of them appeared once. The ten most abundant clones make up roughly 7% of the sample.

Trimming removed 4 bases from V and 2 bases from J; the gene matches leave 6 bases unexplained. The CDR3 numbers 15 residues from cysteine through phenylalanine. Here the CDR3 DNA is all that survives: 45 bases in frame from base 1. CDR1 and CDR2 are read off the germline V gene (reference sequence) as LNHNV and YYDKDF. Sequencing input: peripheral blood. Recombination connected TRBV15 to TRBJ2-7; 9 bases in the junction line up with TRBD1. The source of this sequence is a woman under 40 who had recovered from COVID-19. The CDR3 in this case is CATSMADRGTYEQYF. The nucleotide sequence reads TGTGCCACCAGCATGGCGGACAGGGGAACCTACGAGCAGTACTTC.